What follows are 30 T cell receptor beta chains derived from one specimen sequenced in a study of T cell repertoires in cytomegalovirus infection. MiXCR, run by TCRdb on the reads, gives a single entry per CDR3 protein. This sample has some 590,000 distinct CDR3 sequences, with around 40% found just once. These TCRs' antigens remain unknown. The material sequenced was cultured PBMCs, taken from culture after CMV antigen stimulation. Receptor source: a human donor in good health (CMV status not recorded). Some clones in this sample may be carry-over from other donors' samples.

In its sample, this clonotype was seen once. The chain joins TRBV10-3 to TRBJ1-1; a weak D match, TRBD1 (5 bases). V lost 8 bases and J lost 0, with 16 bases in between. The CDR3 length is 15 residues. The germline V gene has CDR1 ENHRY and CDR2 SYGVKD. The CDR3 DNA is TGTGCCATCGGGAGGAGGGCAGGGATGAACACTGAAGCTTTCTTT. Its translation is CAIGRRAGMNTEAFF.

The genes are TRBV19 and TRBJ1-5; D not resolved. Germline loops: CDR1 LNHDA, CDR2 SQIVND (reference sequence). The CDR3 consists of 16 residues. V was clipped by 4 bases and J by 0 bases, with 13 bases between them. The CDR3 nucleotides are TGTGCCAGTAGTACTTTGGCACGTCTTAGCAATCAGCCCCAGCATTTT. It is translated as CASSTLARLSNQPQHF.

This clonotype was detected a few times. This CDR3 is CASSVSLGRDTEAFF. The CDR3 DNA reads TGTGCCAGCAGCGTCTCGCTGGGGCGAGACACTGAAGCTTTCTTT. This chain uses TRBV6-1 with TRBJ1-1, with D tentatively TRBD1 (5 bases). There are 15 residues in the CDR3. Per germline, CDR1 MNHNS and CDR2 SASEGT. V lost 6 bases and J 3 bases, leaving 17 bases between the germline ends.

DNA for the CDR3: TGTGCCAGCAGCTCATGGGGGACTAGCGAAAAAGAGACCCAGTACTTC. Amino acid sequence: CASSSWGTSEKETQYF. This chain links TRBV7-8 with TRBJ2-5; TRBD2 aligns across 10 bases. V was pared by 4 bases and J by 3 bases, with 8 bases of the junction left unmatched. Looked up from germline, CDR1 is SGHVS and CDR2 is FQNEAQ. This CDR3 spans 16 amino acids.

This clonotype was recorded at least ten times. The chain couples TRBV7-2 to TRBJ1-4; maybe TRBD1 (6 bases). V lost 5 bases to trimming and J lost 4 bases, with 11 bases between them. The germline gives CDR1 SGHTA, CDR2 FQGNSA. There are 14 residues in the CDR3. The CDR3 sequence is CASSHTGLNEKLFF. CDR3 in DNA: TGTGCCAGCAGCCATACAGGGCTTAATGAAAAACTGTTTTTT.

This clonotype was counted once. The chain links TRBV6-5 to TRBJ1-1; 7 bases are shared with TRBD1. In germline, CDR1 is MNHEY, CDR2 SVGAGI. The CDR3 runs 15 residues. With V trimmed by 0 bases and J by 5 bases, 6 bases remained unmatched. CDR3 sequence reads: CASSYSPTGRTEAFF. CDR3 in DNA: TGTGCCAGCAGTTACTCCCCGACAGGGAGGACTGAAGCTTTCTTT.

V gene TRBV18 combines with J gene TRBJ1-1, with TRBD1 matching over 7 bases. The CDR3 has 14 residues. Germline V gives CDR1 KGHSH, CDR2 LQKENI. V shed 3 bases, J shed 7 bases, and the junction held 8 bases outside the gene matches. CDR3 region: CASSPTGTAYEAFF. The CDR3 bases are TGTGCCAGCTCACCTACCGGGACAGCCTATGAAGCTTTCTTT.

The chain is built from TRBV7-2 and TRBJ2-7, with 7 bases identical to TRBD1. There are 15 residues in the CDR3. V lost 5 bases and J lost 5; bases outside the gene matches: 12. Per the germline V gene, CDR1 is SGHTA and CDR2 is FQGNSA. CDR3 bases: TGTGCCAGCAGCCTGAGACAGGGTTCTCTAGACGAGCAGTACTTC. As protein: CASSLRQGSLDEQYF.

This clonotype was recorded a few times. The J gene is TRBJ1-3, the V gene TRBV7-6; D unresolved. Germline assignment: CDR1 SGHVS and CDR2 FNYEAQ. The CDR3 runs to 16 residues. The V end lost 7 bases, the J end lost 0 bases, and 16 bases lay between the germline ends. The CDR3 region is CASTPNGLHSGNTIYF. The CDR3 DNA reads as TGTGCCAGCACCCCAAATGGGCTGCACTCTGGAAACACCATATATTTT.

The chain combines TRBV7-8 with TRBJ2-3; 8 bases match TRBD2. This CDR3 is 15 amino acids long. V lost 5 bases, J lost 4 bases, and 8 bases stayed unmatched. The germline V gene has CDR1 SGHVS and CDR2 FQNEAQ. The CDR3 nucleotides are TGTGCCAGCAGCCTATCGGGACTAGTTCCAGATACGCAGTATTTT. This gives the protein CASSLSGLVPDTQYF.

This chain links TRBV6-8 with TRBJ1-2; weak D call: TRBD1 (6 bases). The V end lost 0 bases, the J end lost 5 bases, and 19 bases lay between the germline ends. This CDR3 has 17 residues. Germline V gene data show CDR1 as MNHGY and CDR2 as SAAAGT. DNA for the CDR3: TGTGCCAGCAGTTACTCGAGAACAAAAACAGGGTTTTATGGCTACACCTTC. The encoded protein is CASSYSRTKTGFYGYTF.

The chain recombines TRBV7-2 with TRBJ2-7; D is uncertain. CDR1 is SGHTA, CDR2 FQGNSA, per germline. V gave up 4 bases and J gave up 2 bases, with 18 bases separating them. There are 16 residues in the CDR3. CDR3: CASSSGWGSPTYEQYF. CDR3 bases: TGTGCCAGCAGCTCTGGGTGGGGTAGTCCTACCTACGAGCAGTACTTC.

This clonotype was counted a few times. The CDR3 region is CASRDSGLSSYNEQFF. The CDR3 nucleotides read TGTGCCAGCAGGGATAGCGGGTTGAGCTCCTACAATGAGCAGTTCTTC. The genes are TRBV6-1 and TRBJ2-1, with 7 bases that match TRBD2. The germline V gene has CDR1 MNHNS and CDR2 SASEGT. CDR3 length: 16 amino acids. After removal of 6 bases from V and 0 bases from J, the junction contained 8 bases not matched to a gene.

The chain carries TRBV7-2 and TRBJ2-1; 8 nucleotides agree with TRBD1. This CDR3 contains 16 residues. V lost 5 bases and J lost 2; bases outside the gene matches: 8. CDR1 and CDR2 (germline): SGHTA, FQGNSA. CDR3 coding DNA: TGTGCCAGCAGCCCCGTCTCGGGACAGGCCTACAATGAGCAGTTCTTC. Its translation is CASSPVSGQAYNEQFF.

The genes are TRBV7-2 and TRBJ2-7; 8 bases agree with TRBD1. This CDR3 region has 15 residues. The J segment lost 3 bases and the V segment lost 2 bases, leaving 6 bases of the junction unmatched. Germline CDR1 SGHTA, CDR2 FQGNSA. The DNA for the CDR3 is TGTGCCAGCAGCTTAAGGGCACAGGGGGTCTACGAGCAGTACTTC. Protein product: CASSLRAQGVYEQYF.

The CDR3 spells CASSRRGTGGLGYTF. As DNA, the CDR3 is TGTGCCAGCAGCCGAAGGGGGACAGGGGGCCTAGGCTACACCTTC. The V and J genes are TRBV7-2 and TRBJ1-2, with 12 bases matching TRBD1. The ends lost 5 bases at V and 8 bases at J; junction bases unmatched: 9. CDR1 and CDR2 (germline): SGHTA, FQGNSA. This CDR3 spans 15 amino acids.

This chain links TRBV6-2 or TRBV6-3 with TRBJ2-7; D may be TRBD2 (6 bases). The CDR3 length is 14 residues. With 5 bases removed from V and 5 bases from J, the gap between germline ends came to 16 bases. From germline, CDR1 is MNHEY and CDR2 SVGEGT. The DNA for the CDR3 is TGTGCCAGCAGTGAGGGACTGTCGAATCACGAGCAGTACTTC. Encoded protein: CASSEGLSNHEQYF.

This chain links TRBV25-1 with TRBJ1-2; 9 bases match TRBD1. V lost 6 bases, J lost 8 bases, and 4 bases stayed unmatched. The CDR3 length is 12 residues. CDR1 and CDR2 (germline): MGHDK, SYGVNS. CDR3 nucleotide sequence: TGTGCCAGCAGACAGGGGGCGATGGGCTACACCTTC. Its protein is CASRQGAMGYTF.

Details on this clonotype: A much larger clone lies one base from this, so it may be a read error. The chain uses TRBV11-2 and TRBJ2-5; the D gene is possibly TRBD2 (5 bases). Germline CDR1 is SGHAT and CDR2 is FQNNGV. CDR3 length: 13 amino acids. The CDR3 sequence is CVSSGGWRETQYF. Written as DNA, the CDR3 is TGTGTCAGCAGCGGCGGGTGGAGAGAGACCCAGTACTTC.

The chain couples TRBV4-1 to TRBJ1-2; D is unresolved. CDR3 length equals 15 residues. With 1 base removed from V and 8 bases from J, the gap between germline ends came to 17 bases. Germline V gives CDR1 MGHRA, CDR2 YSYEKL. Written as DNA, the CDR3 is TGCGCCAGCAGCCAAGTATGGGTCAGCGTCTTCGGCTACACCTTC. Encoded protein: CASSQVWVSVFGYTF.

This rearrangement joins TRBV7-2 to TRBJ2-5; D possibly matches TRBD1 or TRBD2 (7 bases each). The CDR3 runs 17 residues. Germline-derived CDR1 and CDR2 are SGHTA and FQGNSA. With 1 base removed from V and 1 base from J, the gap between germline ends came to 16 bases. This CDR3 is CASSLVPRGGAQETQYF. The CDR3 DNA reads TGTGCCAGCAGCTTAGTACCCAGGGGGGGGGCCCAAGAGACCCAGTACTTC.

The rearrangement uses TRBV4-1 and TRBJ1-1; 7 bases map to TRBD1. V trimming: 4 bases; J trimming: 7 bases; junction bases outside the gene matches: 9. Germline CDR1 MGHRA, CDR2 YSYEKL. The CDR3 spans 14 residues. The DNA for the CDR3 is TGCGCCAGCAGCCGAGTCGACAGGGACTTTGAAGCTTTCTTT. It is translated as CASSRVDRDFEAFF.

This clonotype has at least ten counts. V is TRBV7-2 and J is TRBJ1-1; TRBD1 is a possible D gene (6 bases). V lost 0 bases and J 11 bases, leaving 13 bases between the germline ends. Per the germline V gene, CDR1 is SGHTA and CDR2 is FQGNSA. CDR3 length: 13 amino acids. The CDR3 loop is CASSLAQGRGAFF. The CDR3 coding sequence is TGTGCCAGCAGCTTAGCGCAGGGGAGGGGGGCTTTCTTT. Combining the CDR3 with reference TRBV7-2 and TRBJ1-1 gives the whole variable domain GAGVSQSPSNKVTEKGKDVELRCDPISGHTALYWYRQSLGQGLEFLIYFQGNSAPDKSGLPSDRFSAERTGGSVSTLTIQRTQQEDSAVYLCASSLAQGRGAFFGQGTRLTVV.

CDR3 in amino acids: CASSVGTGRSQPQHF. The CDR3, as DNA: TGCGCCAGCAGTGTAGGGACAGGCAGGAGTCAGCCCCAGCATTTT. The genes are TRBV4-3 and TRBJ1-5; 8 bases align to TRBD1. The CDR3 runs to 15 residues. The junction had 10 bases not matched to a gene; V was cut back by 6 bases and J by 6 bases. Germline CDR1 reads LGHNA; CDR2 reads YSLEER.

This clonotype came up a few times. The V gene is TRBV6-1, the J gene TRBJ1-5; D may be TRBD1 (5 bases). The CDR3 contains 16 residues. Germline V gene data show CDR1 as MNHNS and CDR2 as SASEGT. Trimming cost V 7 bases and J 2 bases, with 18 bases left between them. The CDR3 is CASKPKGVEGNQPQHF. The CDR3 DNA is TGTGCCAGCAAGCCTAAAGGGGTGGAGGGCAATCAGCCCCAGCATTTT.

The chain recombines TRBV5-6 with TRBJ1-5; 7 nucleotides agree with TRBD1. Losses at the gene ends were 1 base for V and 6 bases for J; bases not matched to a gene: 4. This CDR3 region has 14 residues. Germline CDR1 and CDR2: SGHDT and YYEEEE. Here the CDR3 reads CASSLWQGGQPQHF. The DNA for the CDR3 is TGTGCCAGCAGCTTGTGGCAGGGGGGTCAGCCCCAGCATTTT.

The CDR3, as DNA: TGTGCCAGCAGCTTACGGACTAGCGGGCACCAAGAGACCCAGTACTTC. Translating gives CASSLRTSGHQETQYF. The V and J genes are TRBV7-8 and TRBJ2-5, with TRBD2 matching 11 bases. Per germline, CDR1 SGHVS and CDR2 FQNEAQ. The CDR3 spans 16 residues. The ends lost 2 bases at V and 0 bases at J; junction bases unmatched: 2.

V gene TRBV5-4 combines with J gene TRBJ1-3, with D possibly being TRBD1 (5 bases). Germline V gene data show CDR1 as SGHNT and CDR2 as YYREEE (reference sequence). This CDR3 spans 16 amino acids. V lost 1 base and J lost 0, with 11 bases in between. CDR3 sequence reads: CASSLREGSSGNTIYF. The CDR3 DNA reads TGTGCCAGCAGCTTGAGGGAGGGGAGCTCTGGAAACACCATATATTTT.

The J gene is TRBJ2-7, the V gene TRBV7-6; 11 nucleotides match TRBD2. Looked up from germline, CDR1 is SGHVS and CDR2 is FNYEAQ. There are 19 residues in the CDR3. After removal of 5 bases from V and 0 bases from J, the junction contained 15 bases not matched to a gene. CDR3 DNA: TGTGCCAGCAGCCCGCCTAGCGGGGGGCCGTCCCCAAGCTCCTACGAGCAGTACTTC. Amino acid sequence: CASSPPSGGPSPSSYEQYF.

The rearrangement links TRBV6-2 or TRBV6-3 to TRBJ2-3; unclear D gene. The CDR3 runs to 15 residues. V was cut by 6 bases and J by 2 bases, with 15 bases left in between. Germline V gene lookup returns CDR1 MNHEY and CDR2 SVGEGT. CDR3 sequence: CASSPDLADTDTQYF. In DNA form, the CDR3 reads TGTGCCAGCAGCCCGGACCTCGCCGACACAGATACGCAGTATTTT.